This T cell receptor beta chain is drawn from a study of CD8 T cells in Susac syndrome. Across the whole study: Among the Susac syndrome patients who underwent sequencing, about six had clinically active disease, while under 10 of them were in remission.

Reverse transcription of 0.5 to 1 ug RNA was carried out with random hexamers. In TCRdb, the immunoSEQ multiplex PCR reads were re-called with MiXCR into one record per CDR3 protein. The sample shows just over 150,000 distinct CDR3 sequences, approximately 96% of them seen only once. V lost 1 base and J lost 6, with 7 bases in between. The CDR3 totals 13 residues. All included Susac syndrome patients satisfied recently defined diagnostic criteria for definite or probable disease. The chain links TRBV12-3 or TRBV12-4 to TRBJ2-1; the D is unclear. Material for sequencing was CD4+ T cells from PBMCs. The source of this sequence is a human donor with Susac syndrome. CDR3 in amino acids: CASSLGSFNEQFF. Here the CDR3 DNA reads TGTGCCAGCAGTTTAGGTTCTTTCAATGAGCAGTTCTTC.